This T cell receptor beta chain was identified in a study of cytomegalovirus exposure and HLA in healthy donors. Study-level results: Clonal expansion was found to be greater in HLA-associated TCR beta chains than in equally common others in a later analysis. Owing to their indistinguishability, certain V segments, notably TRBV6-2 and TRBV6-3, were excluded. The authors judged a highly shared variant cluster likely a sequencing artifact. Donors were assumed by presence/absence analyses to have roughly uniform sequencing depth.

Regarding this clone: Its antigen remains unidentified.

Germline loops: CDR1 MNHEY, CDR2 SVGAGI. The V gene lost 0 bases and the J gene lost 6 bases, with 5 bases spanning the gap. There are 13 residues in the CDR3. PCR involved 60 Vbeta and 13 Jbeta primers. Libraries were prepared by immunoSEQ multiplex PCR; TCRdb keeps only in-frame clonotypes and omits some of them. The repertoire includes 84,000 or so clones, more than 60% of them detected once, and roughly 1.9% sits in the top ten. The origin of this receptor is a boy younger than 18 in good health and CMV-seronegative. This chain joins TRBV6-5 and TRBJ1-4; no clear D gene. Material: PBMCs. CDR3 in amino acids: CASSYSPDEKLFF. The CDR3 nucleotides are TGTGCCAGCAGTTACTCACCGGATGAAAAACTGTTTTTT.